The present TCR beta chain was sequenced within a study of blood T cell repertoires in COVID-19. Study-level information: Samples of COVID-19 (acute and convalescent) were obtained from the United States, Italy and Spain. The analysed material was cDNA or gDNA that came from T cells, B-cell-depleted T cells, or PBMCs.

Germline loops: CDR1 LNHDA, CDR2 SQIVND (reference sequence). Trimming shortened V by 6 bases and J by 4 bases, and 11 bases separated the two germline ends. This CDR3 spans 13 amino acids. Authors' analysis steps: Nucleated cell number was recorded as an estimate derived from reference gene primer amplification. Clones were read by immunoSEQ multiplex PCR, and TCRdb kept only the in-frame ones, dropping some. The V and J calls and clone size were taken over from that table, and D and trimming were inferred from the DNA. The repertoire holds about 200,000 clones, with approximately 80% as singletons.

The origin of this receptor is a middle-aged man with acute or convalescent COVID-19. V and J are TRBV19 and TRBJ2-3; tentative D call: TRBD2 (5 bases). The sample comprised peripheral blood. The CDR3: CASSPMRADTQYF. DNA of the CDR3: TGTGCCAGTAGCCCTATGAGGGCAGATACGCAGTATTTT.